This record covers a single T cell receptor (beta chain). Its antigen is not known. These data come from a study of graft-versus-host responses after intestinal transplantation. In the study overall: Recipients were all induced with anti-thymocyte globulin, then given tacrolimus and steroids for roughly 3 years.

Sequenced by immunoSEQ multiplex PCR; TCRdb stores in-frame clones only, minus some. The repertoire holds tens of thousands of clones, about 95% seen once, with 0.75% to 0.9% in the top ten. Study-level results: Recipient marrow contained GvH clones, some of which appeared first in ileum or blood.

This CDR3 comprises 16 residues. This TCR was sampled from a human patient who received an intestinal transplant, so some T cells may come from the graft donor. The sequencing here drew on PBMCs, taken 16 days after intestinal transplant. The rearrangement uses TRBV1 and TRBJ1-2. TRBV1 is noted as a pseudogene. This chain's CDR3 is CTSSCICLRKTYGYTF. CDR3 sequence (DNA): TGCACCAGCAGTTGTATTTGTTTGCGAAAGACCTATGGCTACACCTTC.